The clone carrying this TCR beta chain was picked up one time. These data belong to a study of blood T cell repertoires in COVID-19. On the study more broadly: Researchers got acute and convalescent COVID-19 samples from the United States, Italy and Spain. The analysed material was cDNA or gDNA that came from T cells, B-cell-depleted T cells, or PBMCs.

Germline V gene sequence: CDR1 KGHSH, CDR2 LQKENI. V was cut by 5 bases and J by 2 bases, with 15 bases left in between. CDR3 length: 15 residues. Source study methods: Amplification of reference gene primers provided the estimated nucleated cell counts. Measured with immunoSEQ multiplex PCR; TCRdb has only the in-frame clones, and not every one. The V and J calls and clone size were taken over from that table, and D and trimming were inferred from the DNA. This sample has 150,000 to 250,000 clones, with approximately 84% found just once. Source material: peripheral blood. This receptor was identified in a human donor with acute or convalescent COVID-19. The donor label of this sample is uncertain. The chain carries TRBV18 and TRBJ1-1; D is possibly TRBD1 (5 bases). This CDR3 is CASSSSPGPNTEAFF. The DNA for the CDR3 is TGTGCCAGCTCATCCTCGCCAGGGCCAAACACTGAAGCTTTCTTT.